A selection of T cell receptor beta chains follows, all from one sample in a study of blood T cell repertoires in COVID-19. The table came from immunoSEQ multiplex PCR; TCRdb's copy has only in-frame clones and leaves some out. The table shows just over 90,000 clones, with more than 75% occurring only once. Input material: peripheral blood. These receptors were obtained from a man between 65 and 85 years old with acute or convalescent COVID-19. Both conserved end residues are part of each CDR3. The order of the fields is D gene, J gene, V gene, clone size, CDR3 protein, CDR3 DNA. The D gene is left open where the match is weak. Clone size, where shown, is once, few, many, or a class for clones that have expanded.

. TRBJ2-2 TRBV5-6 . CASSLGPSGFGYTGELFF TGTGCCAGCAGCTTGGGCCCCAGCGGGTTTGGCTACACCGGGGAGCTGTTTTTT
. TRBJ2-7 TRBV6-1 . CASSDIGGYEQYF TGTGCCAGCAGTGACATTGGGGGGTACGAGCAGTACTTC
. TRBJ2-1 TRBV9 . CASSPWSAGSYNEQFF TGTGCCAGCAGCCCCTGGTCCGCCGGCTCCTACAATGAGCAGTTCTTC
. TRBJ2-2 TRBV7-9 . CASSPGGGQSLTGGELFF TGTGCCAGCAGCCCGGGGGGGGGACAGAGCCTCACCGGCGGGGAGCTGTTTTTT
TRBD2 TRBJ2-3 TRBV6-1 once CASSDRLAGKADTQYF TGTGCCAGCAGTGACCGACTAGCGGGGAAGGCAGATACGCAGTATTTT
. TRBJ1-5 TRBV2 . CASSEIDRLGQPQHF TGTGCCAGCAGTGAAATTGACAGGTTGGGTCAGCCCCAGCATTTT
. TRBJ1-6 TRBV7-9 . CASSLDGDSPLHF TGTGCCAGCAGCTTAGACGGGGATTCACCCCTCCACTTT
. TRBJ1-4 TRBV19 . CASSPTPRVAEKLFF TGTGCCAGTAGTCCCACCCCCAGGGTGGCTGAAAAACTGTTTTTT
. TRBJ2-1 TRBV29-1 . CSGVGGYNEQFF TGCAGCGGAGTCGGGGGCTACAATGAGCAGTTCTTC
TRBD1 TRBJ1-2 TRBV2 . CARTGAHGYTF TGTGCCAGGACAGGGGCCCATGGCTACACCTTC
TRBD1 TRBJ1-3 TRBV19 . CASRLQGTGNTIYF TGTGCCAGTAGACTACAGGGGACGGGAAACACCATATATTTT
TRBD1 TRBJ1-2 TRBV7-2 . CASSLGRGEGYTF TGTGCCAGCAGCTTGGGCAGGGGGGAAGGCTACACCTTC
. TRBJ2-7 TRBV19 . CASGPGSTYEQYF TGTGCCAGCGGGCCAGGGTCTACCTACGAGCAGTACTTC
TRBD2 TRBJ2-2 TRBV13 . CASSPGGSRDTGELFF TGTGCCAGCAGCCCCGGGGGGAGCAGAGATACCGGGGAGCTGTTTTTT
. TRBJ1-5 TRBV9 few CASSVGAGIQPQHF TGTGCCAGCAGCGTAGGGGCAGGGATTCAGCCCCAGCATTTT
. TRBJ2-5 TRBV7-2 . CASSLQGMRETQYF TGTGCCAGCAGCTTACAGGGAATGAGAGAGACCCAGTACTTC
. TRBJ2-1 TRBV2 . CASTMDTNNEQFF TGTGCCAGCACTATGGACACGAATAATGAGCAGTTCTTC
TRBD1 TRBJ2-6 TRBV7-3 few CASSLVTGGANVLTF TGTGCCAGCAGCTTAGTTACAGGGGGAGCCAACGTCCTGACTTTC
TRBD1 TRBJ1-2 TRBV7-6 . CASSLGQGEGYTF TGTGCCAGCAGCTTAGGACAGGGAGAAGGCTACACCTTC
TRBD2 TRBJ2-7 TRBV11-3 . CASSLERREGLYEQYF TGTGCCAGCAGCTTAGAACGGCGGGAGGGCCTCTACGAGCAGTACTTC
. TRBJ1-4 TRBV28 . CATEGSTNEKLFF TGTGCCACCGAGGGTAGCACTAATGAAAAACTGTTTTTT
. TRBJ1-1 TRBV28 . CASSSGRFGPLSAFF TGTGCCAGCAGTTCCGGCCGCTTTGGGCCCCTGTCAGCTTTCTTT
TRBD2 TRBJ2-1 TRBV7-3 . CASSQDYGGDEQFF TGTGCCAGCAGCCAAGATTACGGGGGGGATGAGCAGTTCTTC
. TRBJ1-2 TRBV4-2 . CASSQAKENGYTF TGTGCCAGCAGCCAAGCGAAGGAGAATGGCTACACCTTC
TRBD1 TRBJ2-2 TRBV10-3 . CAISGDRGQAGELFF TGTGCCATCAGTGGGGACAGGGGGCAAGCCGGGGAGCTGTTTTTT
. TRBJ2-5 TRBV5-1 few CASSLDGETKTQYF TGCGCCAGCAGCCTGGACGGGGAGACGAAGACCCAGTACTTC
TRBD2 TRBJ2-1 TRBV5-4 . CASSPGRLAGSGEQFF TGTGCCAGCAGCCCCGGTCGGCTAGCGGGAAGCGGGGAGCAGTTCTTC
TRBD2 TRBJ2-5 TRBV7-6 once CASSPGLAGGQETQYF TGTGCCAGCAGCCCGGGACTAGCGGGAGGCCAAGAGACCCAGTACTTC
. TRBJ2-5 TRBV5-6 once CASSFQGSGQETQYF TGTGCCAGCAGCTTCCAAGGGTCAGGGCAAGAGACCCAGTACTTC
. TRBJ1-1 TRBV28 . CASSRNLNTEAFF TGTGCCAGCAGTCGTAATTTGAACACTGAAGCTTTCTTT
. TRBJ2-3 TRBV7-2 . CASSLAAGTNTDTQYF TGTGCCAGCAGCTTAGCGGCGGGAACCAACACAGATACGCAGTATTTT
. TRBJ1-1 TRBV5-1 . CASSLDLVQGPNTEAFF TGCGCCAGCAGCTTGGACCTGGTCCAGGGGCCGAACACTGAAGCTTTCTTT
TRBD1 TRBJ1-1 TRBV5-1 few CASSWDSGTTEAFF TGCGCCAGCAGCTGGGACAGTGGTACCACTGAAGCTTTCTTT
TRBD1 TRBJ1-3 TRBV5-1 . CASTLNLGTAGNTIYF TGCGCCAGCACCCTCAATCTCGGGACAGCCGGAAACACCATATATTTT
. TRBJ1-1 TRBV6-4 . CASSDRGDTEAFF TGTGCCAGCAGTGATCGGGGGGACACTGAAGCTTTCTTT
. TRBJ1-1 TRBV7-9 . CASSSIGRTLEAFF TGTGCCAGCAGCTCTATAGGACGGACTCTCGAAGCTTTCTTT
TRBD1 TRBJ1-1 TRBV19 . CASTLLGTANTEAFF TGTGCCAGCACCCTACTTGGGACAGCGAACACTGAAGCTTTCTTT
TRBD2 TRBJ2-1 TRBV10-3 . CAISGVLAGLSYNEQFF TGTGCCATCAGTGGGGTCTTAGCGGGTCTCTCCTACAATGAGCAGTTCTTC
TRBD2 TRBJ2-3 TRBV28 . CASSSPSGRINTQYF TGTGCCAGCAGTTCCCCGAGCGGGAGGATAAATACGCAGTATTTT
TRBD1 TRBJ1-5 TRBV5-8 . CASSETGGGNQPQHF TGTGCCAGCAGCGAAACAGGGGGGGGCAATCAGCCCCAGCATTTT
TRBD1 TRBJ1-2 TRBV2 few CASSEARRGQANYGYTF TGTGCCAGCAGTGAAGCGCGTCGGGGACAGGCGAACTATGGCTACACCTTC